The next 27 T cell receptor beta chains were all read from a single sample in a study of cytomegalovirus exposure and HLA in healthy donors. The table came from immunoSEQ multiplex PCR; TCRdb's copy has only in-frame clones and leaves some out. The data contain over 120,000 clones, approximately 90% of them seen just once; the ten biggest clones take up 6.2%. The sample taken for sequencing was PBMCs. These receptor sequences come from a woman aged 30 to 39 in good health and CMV-seropositive.

Only one count was recorded for this clone. CDR3 sequence: CASSELLRGATEAFF. CDR3 coding DNA: TGTGCCAGCAGTGAACTCCTCCGGGGGGCCACTGAAGCTTTCTTT. V and J are TRBV2 and TRBJ1-1; maybe TRBD1 (6 bases). The germline CDR1 and CDR2 sequences are SNHLY and FYNNEI. V dropped 2 bases and J dropped 4 bases, with 14 bases sitting between them. The CDR3 runs to 15 residues.

The V call is TRBV5-1, the J call TRBJ1-1; 9 bases are shared with TRBD1. Trimming took 4 bases from V and 5 from J; bases not matched to a gene: 9. CDR3 length equals 15 residues. The germline V gene has CDR1 SGHRS and CDR2 YFSETQ. CDR3 DNA sequence: TGCGCCAGCAGCCCCCAAGGACAGGGGAAAACTGAAGCTTTCTTT. Encoded protein: CASSPQGQGKTEAFF.

The rearrangement links TRBV28 to TRBJ1-2; weak D call: TRBD1 (6 bases). Germline values: CDR1 MDHEN, CDR2 SYDVKM. With 5 bases removed from V and 3 bases from J, the gap between germline ends came to 10 bases. CDR3 length: 13 amino acids. CDR3 loop: CASSRQDYYGYTF. CDR3 DNA sequence: TGTGCCAGCAGTCGACAGGACTACTATGGCTACACCTTC.

The rearrangement joins TRBV5-1 to TRBJ1-2, with 7 bases fitting TRBD1. The trim removed 4 bases at V and 3 bases at J, leaving 9 bases unmatched. The germline V gene encodes CDR1 SGHRS and CDR2 YFSETQ. The CDR3 extends over 15 amino acids. The CDR3 reads CASSTRPGGDYGYTF. DNA of the CDR3: TGCGCCAGCAGCACGCGACCAGGGGGAGACTATGGCTACACCTTC.

This rearrangement joins TRBV6-5 to TRBJ2-1, with TRBD2 as a possible D gene (6 bases). CDR1 and CDR2 from the germline V gene are MNHEY and SVGAGI. This CDR3 has 13 amino acids. The V end was cut by 5 bases, the J end by 7 bases, with 12 bases between. DNA of the CDR3: TGTGCCAGCAGTCCGACTAGTAAAAATGAGCAGTTCTTC. Translated: CASSPTSKNEQFF.

The chain is built from TRBV11-2 and TRBJ2-7; D uncertain. V gave up 1 base and J gave up 0 bases, with 10 bases separating them. The germline V gene encodes CDR1 SGHAT and CDR2 FQNNGV. The CDR3 has 15 amino acids. In DNA form, the CDR3 reads TGTGCCAGCAGCTTAGGCGCAGCTAGCTCCTACGAGCAGTACTTC. It translates to CASSLGAASSYEQYF.

The gene calls are TRBV19 and TRBJ1-6; D gene ambiguous. The ends were cut back, 8 bases at V and 7 bases at J, with 18 bases in the middle. The germline V gene encodes CDR1 LNHDA and CDR2 SQIVND (reference sequence). CDR3 size: 15 residues. The CDR3 is CASARDPGGNSPLHF. The CDR3 bases are TGTGCCAGTGCTCGCGACCCCGGAGGGAATTCACCCCTCCACTTT.

The chain has TRBV7-9 and TRBJ1-3; D is undetermined. Germline CDR1 is SEHNR and CDR2 is FQNEAQ (reference sequence). V gave up 1 base and J gave up 4 bases, with 11 bases separating them. The CDR3 has 15 amino acids. Here the CDR3 DNA reads TGTGCCAGCAGCTTAGATATAACAGCAGGAAACACCATATATTTT. Protein: CASSLDITAGNTIYF.

This clone came up a few times. V usage is TRBV5-3 and J usage is TRBJ2-1, with 9 bases lining up with TRBD2. TRBV5-3 is assigned to the ORF class and has an uncertain function. The CDR3 is 15 residues long. V lost 4 bases to trimming and J lost 11 bases; unmatched junction nucleotides: 13. CDR3 region: CARSPPGTSTPKQFF. CDR3 bases: TGTGCCAGAAGCCCCCCCGGGACTAGCACCCCAAAGCAGTTCTTC.

This chain uses TRBV5-5 with TRBJ1-6, with D possibly being TRBD1 (5 bases). V was cut by 0 bases and J by 11 bases, with 18 bases left in between. Germline V lookup: CDR1 SGHKS, CDR2 YYEKEE (reference sequence). The CDR3 runs to 16 residues. The CDR3, as DNA: TGTGCCAGCAGCTTGGCTCCGTCGTCAGGGCAGCCACCCCTCCACTTT. Its translation is CASSLAPSSGQPPLHF.

This chain uses TRBV15 with TRBJ2-1; 12 nucleotides match TRBD2. The CDR3 has 17 amino acids. Germline CDR1 LNHNV, CDR2 YYDKDF (reference sequence). Trimming took 1 base from V and 6 from J; bases not matched to a gene: 7. DNA for the CDR3: TGTGCCACCAGCAGAGGGCTAGCGGGGGGGACTGGCAATGAGCAGTTCTTC. Translation: CATSRGLAGGTGNEQFF.

The chain links TRBV28 to TRBJ2-4; D is possibly TRBD1 (5 bases). V was cut by 4 bases and J by 6 bases, with 7 bases left in between. Germline assignment: CDR1 MDHEN and CDR2 SYDVKM. This CDR3 contains 12 residues. CDR3 region: CASSSQGNIQYF. The CDR3 coding sequence is TGTGCCAGCAGTTCTCAGGGAAACATTCAGTACTTC.

This chain connects TRBV2 to TRBJ1-5; 8 nucleotides agree with TRBD1. The CDR3 covers 16 residues. J lost 9 bases, V lost 6 bases, and 16 bases had no gene match. CDR1 and CDR2 from the germline V gene are SNHLY and FYNNEI. DNA for the CDR3: TGTGCCAGCAGATCCCGGGGGCCAACAGGGGGTGGGCCCCAGCATTTT. Protein sequence: CASRSRGPTGGGPQHF.

The chain links TRBV7-3 to TRBJ2-2, with a weak D call TRBD1 (5 bases). In germline, CDR1 is SGHTA, CDR2 FQGTGA. This CDR3 is 12 amino acids long. Trimming cost V 6 bases and J 4 bases, with 6 bases left between them. The CDR3 sequence is CASSGATGELFF. The CDR3 coding sequence is TGTGCCAGCAGTGGGGCCACCGGGGAGCTGTTTTTT.

The J gene is TRBJ1-1, the V gene TRBV2; tentatively, D is TRBD1 (5 bases). V lost 10 bases to trimming and J lost 8 bases, with 14 bases between them. Germline CDR1 reads SNHLY; CDR2 reads FYNNEI. The CDR3 totals 11 residues. CDR3 in DNA: TGTGCCAAAAGGGGCCCCCTGGAAGCTTTCTTT. Residues: CAKRGPLEAFF.

V usage is TRBV27 and J usage is TRBJ2-1; 7 bases map to TRBD2. The CDR3 has 15 amino acids. With V trimmed by 4 bases and J by 3 bases, 6 bases remained unmatched. The germline V gene encodes CDR1 MNHEY and CDR2 SMNVEV (reference sequence). CDR3 coding DNA: TGTGCCAGCAGTTCATGGTCTAGCGGCTACAATGAGCAGTTCTTC. Encoded protein: CASSSWSSGYNEQFF.

The gene calls are TRBV29-1 and TRBJ1-4; 9 bases match TRBD1. The CDR3 consists of 13 residues. Germline V CDR1 and CDR2: SQVTM, ANQGSEA. J lost 5 bases, V lost 7 bases, and 5 bases had no gene match. The CDR3: CSASGTGNEKLFF. The CDR3 region has the DNA TGCAGCGCGTCCGGGACAGGGAATGAAAAACTGTTTTTT. The whole variable domain, remainder taken from reference TRBV29-1 and TRBJ1-4, is SAVISQKPSRDICQRGTSLTIQCQVDSQVTMMFWYRQQPGQSLTLIATANQGSEATYESGFVIDKFPISRPNLTFSTLTVSNMSPEDSSIYLCSASGTGNEKLFFGSGTQLSVL.

The V call is TRBV9, the J call TRBJ2-7; TRBD2 matches at 10 bases. Trimming cost V 4 bases and J 0 bases; bases outside gene matches: 13. CDR3 length equals 18 residues. Germline CDR1 SGDLS, CDR2 YYNGEE. CDR3 sequence: CASSSPRAGGPGSYEQYF. In DNA, the CDR3 is TGTGCCAGCAGCTCCCCCAGAGCGGGAGGGCCAGGCTCCTACGAGCAGTACTTC.

The V gene is TRBV29-1, the J gene TRBJ1-1; TRBD1 is a possible D gene (5 bases). The CDR3 spans 13 residues. The V gene's germline CDR1 is SQVTM and CDR2 ANQGSEA. The CDR3 loop reads CSALGGFRTEAFF. The CDR3 DNA reads as TGCAGTGCCCTCGGGGGGTTTCGCACTGAAGCTTTCTTT.

Turning to this clone: This sample also contains other DNA sequences that code for the same CDR3. Here the CDR3 DNA reads TGTGCCAGCAGTTTGACAGGCTACTATGGCTACACCTTC. Translating gives CASSLTGYYGYTF. This chain connects TRBV28 to TRBJ1-2; TRBD1 is a possible D gene (6 bases). CDR3 length: 13 amino acids. Looked up from germline, CDR1 is MDHEN and CDR2 is SYDVKM. With 3 bases removed from V and 3 bases from J, the gap between germline ends came to 8 bases.

The chain recombines TRBV7-2 with TRBJ1-2; TRBD1 aligns across 11 bases. Unmatched junction bases numbered 7, after V lost 5 bases and J lost 8 bases. The CDR3 spans 14 residues. Germline V gene data show CDR1 as SGHTA and CDR2 as FQGNSA. CDR3 sequence: CASSRTGGSLGYTF. The DNA for the CDR3 is TGTGCCAGCAGCCGGACAGGGGGCAGTTTAGGCTACACCTTC.

This clone was seen a few times. This chain uses TRBV2 with TRBJ2-2; D uncertain. Germline V gene data show CDR1 as SNHLY and CDR2 as FYNNEI. There are 13 residues in the CDR3. The V end was cut by 3 bases, the J end by 3 bases, with 5 bases between. CDR3 nucleotide sequence: TGTGCCAGCAGTGACAGATACACCGGGGAGCTGTTTTTT. This encodes CASSDRYTGELFF.

The chain combines TRBV7-9 with TRBJ1-4; no reliable D call. V was clipped by 2 bases and J by 7 bases, with 11 bases between them. The germline V gene encodes CDR1 SEHNR and CDR2 FQNEAQ (reference sequence). The CDR3 length is 14 residues. Here the CDR3 reads CASSLSGYFEKLFF. The CDR3 DNA sequence: TGTGCCAGCAGCTTAAGCGGGTATTTTGAAAAACTGTTTTTT.

V usage is TRBV27 and J usage is TRBJ2-1; D not certain. V lost 3 bases to trimming and J lost 0 bases, with 12 bases between them. This CDR3 is 16 amino acids long. Germline CDR1 is MNHEY and CDR2 is SMNVEV (reference sequence). The CDR3 region has the DNA TGTGCCAGCAGTTTTGGCGGCCTCAGCTCCTACAATGAGCAGTTCTTC. Amino acids: CASSFGGLSSYNEQFF.

The rearrangement joins TRBV5-1 to TRBJ2-6; D gene uncertain. CDR1 and CDR2 from the germline V gene are SGHRS and YFSETQ. The CDR3 contains 18 residues. Between the trimmed V and J ends, which lost 3 bases and 0 bases, there was a span of 16 bases. CDR3 loop: CASSSPVQIPSGANVLTF. The CDR3 region has the DNA TGCGCCAGCAGCTCGCCTGTACAGATACCCTCTGGGGCCAACGTCCTGACTTTC.

The chain is built from TRBV11-2 and TRBJ2-2; 10 bases map to TRBD2. Germline V CDR1 and CDR2: SGHAT, FQNNGV. This CDR3 has 17 amino acids. With 0 bases clipped from V and 2 bases from J, the junction kept 3 bases outside the gene matches. CDR3: CASSLETSGINTGELFF. The CDR3 DNA reads TGTGCCAGCAGCTTAGAAACTAGCGGGATTAACACCGGGGAGCTGTTTTTT.

J is TRBJ1-5 and V is TRBV16, with TRBD1 identical over 9 bases. J lost 7 bases, V lost 4 bases, and 5 bases had no gene match. Germline values: CDR1 KGHSY, CDR2 FQNENV. This CDR3 is built from 14 residues. Written as DNA, the CDR3 is TGTGCCAGCAGCCCTGGACAGGGGAGGCAGCCCCAGCATTTT. Amino acid sequence: CASSPGQGRQPQHF.